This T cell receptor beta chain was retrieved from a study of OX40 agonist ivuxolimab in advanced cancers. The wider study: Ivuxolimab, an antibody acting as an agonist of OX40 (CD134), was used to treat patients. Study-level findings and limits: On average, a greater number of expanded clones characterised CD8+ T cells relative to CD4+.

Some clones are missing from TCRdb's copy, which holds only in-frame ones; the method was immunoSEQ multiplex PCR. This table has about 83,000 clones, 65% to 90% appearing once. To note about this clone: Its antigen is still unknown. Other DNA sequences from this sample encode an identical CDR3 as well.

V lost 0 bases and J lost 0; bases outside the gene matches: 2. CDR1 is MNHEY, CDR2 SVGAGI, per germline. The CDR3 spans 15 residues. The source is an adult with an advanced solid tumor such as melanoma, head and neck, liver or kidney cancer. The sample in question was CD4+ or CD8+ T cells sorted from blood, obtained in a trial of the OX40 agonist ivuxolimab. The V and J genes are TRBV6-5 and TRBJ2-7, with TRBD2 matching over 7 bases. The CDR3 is CASSYSAGISYEQYF. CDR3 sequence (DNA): TGTGCCAGCAGTTACTCAGCGGGAATCTCCTACGAGCAGTACTTC.